Shown below are 21 T cell receptor beta chains from a single sample sequenced in a study of blood T cell repertoires in COVID-19. This table comes from immunoSEQ multiplex PCR, and its TCRdb copy is limited to in-frame clones, with some not included. The sample records some 400,000 clones, around nine tenths being singletons. Sequences were obtained from peripheral blood. The receptors shown here come from a human donor in a cohort sampled during active COVID-19.

The chain carries TRBV4-2 and TRBJ2-6, with D unresolved. V lost 7 bases to trimming and J lost 0 bases, with 13 bases between them. Germline CDR1 is LGHNA and CDR2 is YNFKEQ. There are 16 residues in the CDR3. Written as DNA, the CDR3 is TGTGCCAGCATTTCAAAACCGGGCTCTGGGGCCAACGTCCTGACTTTC. Translation gives CASISKPGSGANVLTF.

The J gene is TRBJ1-5, the V gene TRBV30, with 8 nucleotides matching TRBD1. Germline loops: CDR1 GTSNPN, CDR2 SVGIG (reference sequence). The J segment lost 3 bases and the V segment lost 0 bases, leaving 4 bases of the junction unmatched. CDR3 length equals 15 residues. The CDR3 region is CAWSVTGGINQPQHF. CDR3 nucleotides: TGTGCCTGGAGTGTCACAGGGGGAATCAATCAGCCCCAGCATTTT.

This clone has only one observation. The chain has TRBV7-9 and TRBJ2-3; 7 nucleotides line up with TRBD2. Germline CDR1 and CDR2: SEHNR and FQNEAQ (reference sequence). This CDR3 is 17 amino acids long. The ends lost 2 bases at V and 0 bases at J; junction bases unmatched: 8. The CDR3 protein is CASSLSRAGLSTDTQYF. The CDR3 region has the DNA TGTGCCAGCAGCTTAAGTCGAGCGGGGCTTAGCACAGATACGCAGTATTTT.

The V gene is TRBV6-6, the J gene TRBJ1-1; TRBD1 aligns across 7 bases. The CDR3 is made up of 13 amino acids. From germline, CDR1 is MNHNY and CDR2 SVGAGI (reference sequence). The V segment lost 4 bases and the J segment 6 bases; nucleotides outside the gene matches: 5. In DNA, the CDR3 is TGTGCCAGCAGTTTAGACAGGGTATCTGAAGCTTTCTTT. It codes for CASSLDRVSEAFF.

The chain is built from TRBV4-1 and TRBJ1-4; 11 positions agree with TRBD1. Trimming at V came to 1 base and at J to 7 bases, leaving 2 bases not matched to a gene. The CDR3 contains 15 residues. In germline, CDR1 is MGHRA, CDR2 YSYEKL. CDR3 sequence (DNA): TGCGCCAGCAGCCAAGGGACAGGGGGCGGTGAAAAACTGTTTTTT. Protein product: CASSQGTGGGEKLFF.

This sequence joins TRBV9 and TRBJ2-7, with D uncertain. Germline V gives CDR1 SGDLS, CDR2 YYNGEE. The CDR3 is made up of 15 amino acids. The V and J ends lost 0 bases and 5 bases respectively, with 15 bases between them. Here the CDR3 DNA reads TGTGCCAGCAGCGTAGAGTCCGGAATTGCGGACGAGCAGTACTTC. Protein: CASSVESGIADEQYF.

The chain couples TRBV5-1 to TRBJ2-7, with a tentative D call TRBD2 (5 bases). This CDR3 spans 14 amino acids. Trimming shortened V by 1 base and J by 0 bases, and 8 bases separated the two germline ends. CDR1 SGHRS and CDR2 YFSETQ come from the germline V gene. CDR3: CASSLPGGSYEQYF. CDR3 nucleotide sequence: TGCGCCAGCAGCTTGCCCGGAGGCTCCTACGAGCAGTACTTC.

This chain connects TRBV5-1 to TRBJ1-1; 7 bases are shared with TRBD1. Trimming removed 6 bases from V and 2 bases from J; junction bases left unmatched: 7. CDR1 is SGHRS, CDR2 YFSETQ, per germline. This CDR3 has 14 amino acids. As DNA, the CDR3 is TGCGCCAGCAACGCGGGGACAGCCAACACTGAAGCTTTCTTT. Its translation: CASNAGTANTEAFF.

The table lists this clone with a count of one. The chain uses TRBV29-1 and TRBJ1-4; D is perhaps TRBD1 (6 bases). The V gene's germline CDR1 is SQVTM and CDR2 ANQGSEA. The CDR3 runs 13 residues. Trimming removed 6 bases from V and 0 bases from J, with 8 bases in between. The CDR3 sequence is CSVRTATNEKLFF. In DNA, the CDR3 is TGCAGCGTAAGGACAGCAACTAATGAAAAACTGTTTTTT.

The V call is TRBV28, the J call TRBJ2-7; D ambiguous. The length of the CDR3 is 15 residues. Germline assignment: CDR1 MDHEN and CDR2 SYDVKM. The ends were cut back, 2 bases at V and 0 bases at J, with 11 bases in the middle. The CDR3 DNA follows: TGTGCCAGCAGTTTAGTATCAGAAAGCTCCTACGAGCAGTACTTC. It translates to CASSLVSESSYEQYF.

The chain joins TRBV27 to TRBJ2-7, with D hard to call. Looked up from germline, CDR1 is MNHEY and CDR2 is SMNVEV (reference sequence). This CDR3 has 11 amino acids. Between the trimmed V and J ends, which lost 4 bases and 2 bases, there was a span of 3 bases. CDR3: CASSSTYEQYF. Written as DNA, the CDR3 is TGTGCCAGCAGTTCAACCTACGAGCAGTACTTC.

This clone was observed a single time. The V and J genes are TRBV9 and TRBJ2-7, with 12 bases lining up with TRBD1. With 3 bases clipped from V and 6 bases from J, the junction kept 10 bases outside the gene matches. The CDR3 runs 16 residues. Per germline, CDR1 SGDLS and CDR2 YYNGEE. This CDR3 reads CASSAPFGTGGGEQYF. The CDR3 bases are TGTGCCAGCAGCGCACCCTTCGGGACAGGGGGCGGCGAGCAGTACTTC.

The rearrangement links TRBV5-1 to TRBJ1-1, with D maybe TRBD1 (6 bases). V lost 4 bases to trimming and J lost 3 bases, with 10 bases between them. The CDR3 is 13 residues long. Germline loops: CDR1 SGHRS, CDR2 YFSETQ. This CDR3 reads CASSRGGDTEAFF. In DNA, the CDR3 is TGCGCCAGCAGCCGAGGGGGGGACACTGAAGCTTTCTTT. The entire variable domain, with the rest obtained from reference TRBV5-1 and TRBJ1-1, is as follows: KAGVTQTPRYLIKTRGQQVTLSCSPISGHRSVSWYQQTPGQGLQFLFEYFSETQRNKGNFPGRFSGRQFSNSRSEMNVSTLELGDSALYLCASSRGGDTEAFFGQGTRLTVV.

The chain carries TRBV7-2 and TRBJ2-5; D is possibly TRBD1 (5 bases). Trimming left V 3 bases short and J 5 bases short, with 10 bases between. CDR3 length equals 13 residues. Germline V gene lookup returns CDR1 SGHTA and CDR2 FQGNSA. The CDR3 DNA reads TGTGCCAGCAGCTTTCCAGGGTCTGAGACCCAGTACTTC. Its protein is CASSFPGSETQYF. Complete variable domain (other parts from reference TRBV7-2 and TRBJ2-5): GAGVSQSPSNKVTEKGKDVELRCDPISGHTALYWYRQSLGQGLEFLIYFQGNSAPDKSGLPSDRFSAERTGGSVSTLTIQRTQQEDSAVYLCASSFPGSETQYFGPGTRLLVL.

V is TRBV10-3 and J is TRBJ1-1; 11 bases map to TRBD1. The CDR3 runs to 15 residues. V dropped 2 bases and J dropped 2; count of bases not matched to a gene: 1. Germline lookup yields CDR1 ENHRY and CDR2 SYGVKD. The CDR3 DNA sequence: TGTGCCATCAGTGAGGGACAGGGGGCCAACACTGAAGCTTTCTTT. This codes for CAISEGQGANTEAFF.

V is TRBV5-6 and J is TRBJ2-7; TRBD1 matches at 8 bases. V lost 2 bases and J lost 0; bases outside the gene matches: 10. Germline V lookup: CDR1 SGHDT, CDR2 YYEEEE. The CDR3 is made up of 17 amino acids. CDR3 in DNA: TGTGCCAGCAGCTTTCTACAGACAGGGGACAACTCCTACGAGCAGTACTTC. It translates to CASSFLQTGDNSYEQYF.

The chain links TRBV6-5 to TRBJ2-2; D not resolved. The V gene's germline CDR1 is MNHEY and CDR2 SVGAGI. This CDR3 region has 15 residues. The germline V and J ends were trimmed by 5 bases and 1 base, with 11 bases remaining between them. For the CDR3, the DNA is TGTGCCAGCAGTCCCATGGGCCTGAACACCGGGGAGCTGTTTTTT. Translating it yields CASSPMGLNTGELFF.

The V gene is TRBV28, the J gene TRBJ2-5; 10 positions agree with TRBD2. The CDR3 loop spans 16 amino acids. Germline CDR1 MDHEN, CDR2 SYDVKM. J lost 5 bases, V lost 3 bases, and 9 bases had no gene match. CDR3 residues: CASSFLVAGGRETQYF. CDR3 sequence (DNA): TGTGCCAGCAGTTTTCTGGTAGCGGGAGGTCGGGAGACCCAGTACTTC.

V usage is TRBV9 and J usage is TRBJ2-5; 8 bases align to TRBD2. This CDR3 comprises 16 residues. CDR1 is SGDLS and CDR2 is YYNGEE in the germline V gene. V was pared by 2 bases and J by 0 bases, with 6 bases of the junction left unmatched. In DNA form, the CDR3 reads TGTGCCAGCAGCGTTACTAGCGGCACATACCAAGAGACCCAGTACTTC. Translating gives CASSVTSGTYQETQYF. The full variable domain, with the rest looked up from reference TRBV9 and TRBJ2-5, is DSGVTQTPKHLITATGQRVTLRCSPRSGDLSVYWYQQSLDQGLQFLIQYYNGEERAKGNILERFSAQQFPDLHSELNLSSLELGDSALYFCASSVTSGTYQETQYFGPGTRLLVL.

The J gene is TRBJ2-3, the V gene TRBV30; 9 bases map to TRBD2. This CDR3 has 14 amino acids. Germline CDR1 GTSNPN, CDR2 SVGIG (reference sequence). CDR3 residues: CAGAGGGKADTQYF. The CDR3 DNA sequence: TGTGCAGGGGCGGGAGGGGGCAAGGCAGATACGCAGTATTTT.

V gene TRBV2 combines with J gene TRBJ1-6; the match to TRBD1 covers 9 bases. The CDR3 extends over 15 amino acids. The germline CDR1 and CDR2 sequences are SNHLY and FYNNEI. Unmatched junction bases numbered 11, after V lost 7 bases and J lost 10 bases. The CDR3 coding sequence is TGTGCCAGCACCCCCCGAAGGACAGGGGAATCACCCCTCCACTTT. Translation: CASTPRRTGESPLHF.